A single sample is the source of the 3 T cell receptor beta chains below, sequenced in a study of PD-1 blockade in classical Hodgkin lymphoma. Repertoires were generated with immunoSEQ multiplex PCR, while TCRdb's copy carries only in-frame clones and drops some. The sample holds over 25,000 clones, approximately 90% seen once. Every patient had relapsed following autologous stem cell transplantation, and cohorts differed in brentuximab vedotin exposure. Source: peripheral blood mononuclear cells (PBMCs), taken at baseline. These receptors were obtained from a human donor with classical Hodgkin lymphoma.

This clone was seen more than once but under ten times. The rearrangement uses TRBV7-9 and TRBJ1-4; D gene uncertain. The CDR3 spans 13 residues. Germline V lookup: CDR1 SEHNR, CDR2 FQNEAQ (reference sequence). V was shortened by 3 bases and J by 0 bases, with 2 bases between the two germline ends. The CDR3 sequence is CASSFSTNEKLFF. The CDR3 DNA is TGTGCCAGCAGCTTTTCAACTAATGAAAAACTGTTTTTT. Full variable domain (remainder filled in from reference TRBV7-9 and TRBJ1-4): DTGVSQNPRHKITKRGQNVTFRCDPISEHNRLYWYRQTLGQGPEFLTYFQNEAQLEKSRLLSDRFSAERPKGSFSTLEIQRTEQGDSAMYLCASSFSTNEKLFFGSGTQLSVL.

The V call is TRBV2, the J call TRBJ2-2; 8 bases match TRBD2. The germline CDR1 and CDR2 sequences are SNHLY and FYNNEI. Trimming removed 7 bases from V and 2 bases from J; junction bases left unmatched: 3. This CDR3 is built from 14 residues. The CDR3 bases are TGTGCCAGCAACGGGGGGGCAAACACCGGGGAGCTGTTTTTT. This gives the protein CASNGGANTGELFF. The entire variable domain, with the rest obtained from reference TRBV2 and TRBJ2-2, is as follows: EPEVTQTPSHQVTQMGQEVILRCVPISNHLYFYWYRQILGQKVEFLVSFYNNEISEKSEIFDDQFSVERPDGSNFTLKIRSTKLEDSAMYFCASNGGANTGELFFGEGSRLTVL.

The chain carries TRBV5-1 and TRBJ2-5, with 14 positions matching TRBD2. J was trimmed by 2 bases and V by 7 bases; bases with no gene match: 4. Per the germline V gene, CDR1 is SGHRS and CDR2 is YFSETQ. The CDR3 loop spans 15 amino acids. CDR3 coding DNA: TGCGCCAGCTCGGGACTAGCGGGGGCTCAAGAGACCCAGTACTTC. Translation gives CASSGLAGAQETQYF.